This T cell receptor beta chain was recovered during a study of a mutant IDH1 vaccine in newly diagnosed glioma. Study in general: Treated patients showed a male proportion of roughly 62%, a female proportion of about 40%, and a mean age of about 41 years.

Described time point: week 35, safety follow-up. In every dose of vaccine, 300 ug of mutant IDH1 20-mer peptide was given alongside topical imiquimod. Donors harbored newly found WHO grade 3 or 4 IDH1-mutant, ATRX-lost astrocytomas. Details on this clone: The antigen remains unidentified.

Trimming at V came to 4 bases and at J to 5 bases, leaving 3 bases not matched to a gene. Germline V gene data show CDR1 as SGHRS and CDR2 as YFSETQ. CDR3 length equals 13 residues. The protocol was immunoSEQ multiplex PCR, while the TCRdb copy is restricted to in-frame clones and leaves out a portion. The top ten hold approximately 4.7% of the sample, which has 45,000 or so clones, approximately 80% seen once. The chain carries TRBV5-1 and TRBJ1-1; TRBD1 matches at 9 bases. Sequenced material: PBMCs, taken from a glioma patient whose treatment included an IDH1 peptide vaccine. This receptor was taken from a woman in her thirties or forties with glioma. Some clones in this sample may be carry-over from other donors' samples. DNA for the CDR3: TGCGCCAGCAGCCAGACAGGGGGTACTGAAGCTTTCTTT. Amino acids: CASSQTGGTEAFF.